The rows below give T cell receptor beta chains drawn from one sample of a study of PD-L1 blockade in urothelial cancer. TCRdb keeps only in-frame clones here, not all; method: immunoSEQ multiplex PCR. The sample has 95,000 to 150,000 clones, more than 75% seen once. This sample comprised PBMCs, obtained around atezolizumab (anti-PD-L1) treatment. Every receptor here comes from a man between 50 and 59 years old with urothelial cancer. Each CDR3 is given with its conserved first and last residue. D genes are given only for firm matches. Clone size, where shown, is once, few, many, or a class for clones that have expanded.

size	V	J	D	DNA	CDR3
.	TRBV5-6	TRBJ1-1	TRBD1	TGTGCCAGCAGTTTGCAGGGGGCGATTCTGAACACTGAAGCTTTCTTT	CASSLQGAILNTEAFF
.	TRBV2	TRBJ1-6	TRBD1	TGTGCCAGCAGTTTAGAGGGGACAGGGTCATATAATTCACCCCTCCACTTT	CASSLEGTGSYNSPLHF
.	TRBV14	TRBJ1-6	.	TGTGCCAGCAGCCAAGTGCTGGGGAGTTCACCCCTCCACTTT	CASSQVLGSSPLHF
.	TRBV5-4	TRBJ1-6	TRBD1	TGTGCCAGCAGCGCCCAGACAGGGGCATCCATCAATTCACCCCTCCACTTT	CASSAQTGASINSPLHF
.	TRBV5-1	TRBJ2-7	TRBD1	TGCGCCAGCAGCTTCCGACAGGGGTGGATGTACGAGCAGTACTTC	CASSFRQGWMYEQYF
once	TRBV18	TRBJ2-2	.	TGTGCCAGCTCACCAAGTCGGACCGGGGAGCTGTTTTTT	CASSPSRTGELFF
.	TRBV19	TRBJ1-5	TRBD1	TGTGCCAGTAGTATCTGGACGACAGGGGGGATGCCCCAGCATTTT	CASSIWTTGGMPQHF
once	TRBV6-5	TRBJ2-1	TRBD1	TGTGCCAGCAGTACCCACAGGGGCAATGAGCAGTTCTTC	CASSTHRGNEQFF
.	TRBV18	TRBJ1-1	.	TGTGCCAGCTCACCTAGCCAGCTAGGGAACACTGAAGCTTTCTTT	CASSPSQLGNTEAFF
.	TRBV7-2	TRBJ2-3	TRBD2	TGTGCCAGCAGCCCCGGACTAGGTGGCACAGATACGCAGTATTTT	CASSPGLGGTDTQYF
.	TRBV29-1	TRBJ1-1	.	TGCAGCGTTGGACCCCGGCAGGGGAACACTGAAGCTTTCTTT	CSVGPRQGNTEAFF
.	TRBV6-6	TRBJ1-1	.	TGTGCCAGCACCCTACAGGGTAGAGTTGGCACTGAAGCTTTCTTT	CASTLQGRVGTEAFF
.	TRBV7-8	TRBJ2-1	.	TGTGCCGGGACCGACAGGCCGCAAAACAATGAGCAGTTCTTC	CAGTDRPQNNEQFF
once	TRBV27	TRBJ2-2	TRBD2	TGTGCCAGCTCCTGGACTAGCGGGAGCCTTGACGGGGAGCTGTTTTTT	CASSWTSGSLDGELFF
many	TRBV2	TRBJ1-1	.	TGTGCCAGCAGTGTTAGCACTGAAGCTTTCTTT	CASSVSTEAFF
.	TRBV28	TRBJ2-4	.	TGTGCCAGCAGTTTACGAGAACCAAGGACAGACCTATTAGCCAAAAACATTCAGTACTTC	CASSLREPRTDLLAKNIQYF
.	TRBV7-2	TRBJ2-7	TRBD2	TGTGCCAGCACCCTCGGGCCAGCGGGGTCTAACGAGCAGTACTTC	CASTLGPAGSNEQYF
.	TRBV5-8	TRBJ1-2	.	TGTGCCAGCAGCTTGGTGTTGCGGATGGGCTATGGCTACACCTTC	CASSLVLRMGYGYTF
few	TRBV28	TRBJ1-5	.	TGTGCCAGCATTCCGACTTTGCGCGGTCAGCCCCAGCATTTT	CASIPTLRGQPQHF
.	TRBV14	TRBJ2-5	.	TGTGCCAGCAGCCCCACGGGGTGGGAGCAAGAGACCCAGTACTTC	CASSPTGWEQETQYF